The source of this TCR beta chain is a study of control samples from healthy donors and cancer patients. Sequencing used immunoSEQ multiplex PCR; TCRdb keeps in-frame clones, though not all of them. The sample lists tens of thousands of clones; 87% were seen once. V was clipped by 6 bases and J by 0 bases; unmatched bases: 7. The CDR3 covers 16 residues. CDR1 LGHDT and CDR2 YNNKEL come from the germline V gene (reference sequence). The source is a woman aged 45-65 years with head and neck cancer. Sequenced input: PBMCs. This rearrangement joins TRBV3-1 (or the pseudogene TRBV3-2) to TRBJ2-1, with 8 bases identical to TRBD2. CDR3 in amino acids: CASSLLAGSSYNEQFF. In DNA form, the CDR3 reads TGTGCCAGCAGTCTTTTAGCGGGGAGCTCCTACAATGAGCAGTTCTTC.